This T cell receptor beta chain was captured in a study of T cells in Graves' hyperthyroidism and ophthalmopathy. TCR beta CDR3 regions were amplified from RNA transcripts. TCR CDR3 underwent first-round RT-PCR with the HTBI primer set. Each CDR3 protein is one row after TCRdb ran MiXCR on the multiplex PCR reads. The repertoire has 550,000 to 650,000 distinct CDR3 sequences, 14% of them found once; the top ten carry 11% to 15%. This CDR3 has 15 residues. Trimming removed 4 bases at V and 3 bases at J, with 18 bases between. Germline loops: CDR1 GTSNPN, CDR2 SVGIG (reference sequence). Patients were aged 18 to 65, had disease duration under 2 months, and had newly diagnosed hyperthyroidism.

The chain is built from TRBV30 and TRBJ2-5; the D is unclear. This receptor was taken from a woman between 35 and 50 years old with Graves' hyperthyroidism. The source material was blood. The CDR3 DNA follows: TGTGCCTGGAACCCTCTGACTTCTAGGGAAGAGACCCAGTACTTC. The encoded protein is CAWNPLTSREETQYF.